This T cell receptor (beta chain) is drawn from a study of identical twins. Study-wide results and limits: A cross-sectional statistical analysis, not follow-up of the same donors, supported the conclusions. For zero-insertion analyses, partial confounding could come from invariant MAIT and iNKT cells.

Template switching (which added a universal primer site) was used, and cDNA carried unique molecular identifiers. TCRdb re-called the 5' RACE reads through MiXCR, storing one row per CDR3 protein. The table records roughly 1,500,000 distinct CDR3 sequences, more than 30% of them present only once. On this clonotype: What it binds is not known.

The junction had 10 bases not matched to a gene; V was cut back by 1 base and J by 3 bases. This CDR3 spans 18 amino acids. Germline CDR1 is MGHRA and CDR2 is YSYEKL. This chain connects TRBV4-1 to TRBJ2-7; 12 positions match TRBD2. The sequencing sample was made of cord blood. The sequence was collected from a newborn girl in good health. The CDR3 protein is CASSQGLAGGPLYYEQYF. The CDR3, as DNA: TGCGCCAGCAGCCAAGGGCTAGCGGGAGGGCCGCTATACTACGAGCAGTACTTC.